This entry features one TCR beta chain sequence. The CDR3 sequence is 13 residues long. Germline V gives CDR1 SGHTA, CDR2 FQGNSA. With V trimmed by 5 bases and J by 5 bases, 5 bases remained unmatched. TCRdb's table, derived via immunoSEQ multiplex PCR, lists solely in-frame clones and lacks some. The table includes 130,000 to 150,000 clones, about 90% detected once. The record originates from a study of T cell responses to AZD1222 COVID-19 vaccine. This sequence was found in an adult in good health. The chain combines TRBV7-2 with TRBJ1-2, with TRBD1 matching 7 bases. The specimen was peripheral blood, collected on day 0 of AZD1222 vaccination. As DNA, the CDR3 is TGTGCCAGCAGCCCAGGGACAGAGTATGGCTACACCTTC. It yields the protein CASSPGTEYGYTF. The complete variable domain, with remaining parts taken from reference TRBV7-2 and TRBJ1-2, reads GAGVSQSPSNKVTEKGKDVELRCDPISGHTALYWYRQSLGQGLEFLIYFQGNSAPDKSGLPSDRFSAERTGGSVSTLTIQRTQQEDSAVYLCASSPGTEYGYTFGSGTRLTVV.